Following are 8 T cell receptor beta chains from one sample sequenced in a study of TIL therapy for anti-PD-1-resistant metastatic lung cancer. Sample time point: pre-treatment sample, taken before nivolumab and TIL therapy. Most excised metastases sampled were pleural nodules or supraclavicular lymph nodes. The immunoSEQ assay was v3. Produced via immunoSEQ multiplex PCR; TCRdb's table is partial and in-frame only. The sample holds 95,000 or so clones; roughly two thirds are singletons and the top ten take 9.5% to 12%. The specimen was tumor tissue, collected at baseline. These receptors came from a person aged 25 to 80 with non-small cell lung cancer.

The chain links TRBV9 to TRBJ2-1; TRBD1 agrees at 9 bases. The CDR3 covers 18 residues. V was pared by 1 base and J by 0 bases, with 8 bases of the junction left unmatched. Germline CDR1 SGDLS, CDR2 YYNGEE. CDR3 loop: CASSVNRGPSNSYNEQFF. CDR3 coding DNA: TGTGCCAGCAGCGTAAACAGGGGGCCATCGAACTCCTACAATGAGCAGTTCTTC.

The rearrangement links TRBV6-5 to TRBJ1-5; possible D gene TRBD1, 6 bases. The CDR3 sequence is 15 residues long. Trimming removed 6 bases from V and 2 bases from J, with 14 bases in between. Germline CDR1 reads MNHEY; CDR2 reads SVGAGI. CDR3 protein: CASSKGGFGNQPQHF. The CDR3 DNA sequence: TGTGCCAGCAGCAAGGGGGGTTTCGGCAATCAGCCCCAGCATTTT.

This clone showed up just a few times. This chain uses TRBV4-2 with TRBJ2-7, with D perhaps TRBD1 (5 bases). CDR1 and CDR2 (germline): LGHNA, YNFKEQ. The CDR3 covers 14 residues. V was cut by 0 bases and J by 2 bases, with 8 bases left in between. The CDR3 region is CASSQDNRPYEQYF. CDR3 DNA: TGTGCCAGCAGCCAAGATAACAGGCCCTACGAGCAGTACTTC.

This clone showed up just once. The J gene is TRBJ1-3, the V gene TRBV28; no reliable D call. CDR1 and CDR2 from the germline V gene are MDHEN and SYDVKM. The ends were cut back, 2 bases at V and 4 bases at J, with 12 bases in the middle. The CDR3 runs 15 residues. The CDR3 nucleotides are TGTGCCAGCAGTTTACAGGCCTCTGCCGGAAACACCATATATTTT. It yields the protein CASSLQASAGNTIYF.

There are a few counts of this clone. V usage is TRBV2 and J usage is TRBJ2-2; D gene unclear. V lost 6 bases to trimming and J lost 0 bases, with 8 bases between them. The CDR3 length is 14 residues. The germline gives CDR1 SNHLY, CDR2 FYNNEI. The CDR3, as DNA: TGTGCCAGCAGAGGGAACTCGAACACCGGGGAGCTGTTTTTT. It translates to CASRGNSNTGELFF. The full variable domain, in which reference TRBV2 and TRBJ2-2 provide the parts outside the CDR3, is EPEVTQTPSHQVTQMGQEVILRCVPISNHLYFYWYRQILGQKVEFLVSFYNNEISEKSEIFDDQFSVERPDGSNFTLKIRSTKLEDSAMYFCASRGNSNTGELFFGEGSRLTVL.

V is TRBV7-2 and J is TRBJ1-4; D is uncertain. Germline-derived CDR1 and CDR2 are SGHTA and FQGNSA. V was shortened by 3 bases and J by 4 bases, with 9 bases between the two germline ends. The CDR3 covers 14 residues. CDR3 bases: TGTGCCAGCAGCTTCGCAGGCCGTAATGAAAAACTGTTTTTT. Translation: CASSFAGRNEKLFF.

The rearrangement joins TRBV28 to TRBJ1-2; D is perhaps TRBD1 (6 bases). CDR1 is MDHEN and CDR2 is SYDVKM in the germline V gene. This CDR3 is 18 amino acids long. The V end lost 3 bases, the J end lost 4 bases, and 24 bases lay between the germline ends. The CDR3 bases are TGTGCCAGCAGTTTTATTCTGGGGGCTGGGGGAGATGGCTATGGCTACACCTTC. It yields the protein CASSFILGAGGDGYGYTF.

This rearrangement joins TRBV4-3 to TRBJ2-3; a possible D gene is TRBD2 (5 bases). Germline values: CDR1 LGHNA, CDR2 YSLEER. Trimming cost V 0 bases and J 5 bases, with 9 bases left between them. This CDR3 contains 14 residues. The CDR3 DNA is TGCGCCAGCAGCCAAGATTTCGGAGGAGATACGCAGTATTTT. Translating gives CASSQDFGGDTQYF.